The 21 T cell receptor beta chains in this list originate from one sample, sequenced in a study of blood T cells in healthy people across ages. Through a sample-barcoded 5' primer and a J-beta primer mix, a second PCR was run for roughly 7 to 11 cycles. One entry per CDR3 protein, called by TCRdb with MiXCR from the 5' RACE reads. The repertoire has around 690,000 distinct CDR3 sequences, 58% of them found once; the top ten carry 30% to 40%. Sequenced input: blood. Every receptor here comes from a man in his fifties or sixties in good health.

The chain couples TRBV4-2 to TRBJ2-5, with 11 positions matching TRBD2. With V trimmed by 3 bases and J by 13 bases, 19 bases remained unmatched. CDR1 LGHNA and CDR2 YNFKEQ come from the germline V gene. The CDR3 consists of 17 residues. CDR3 protein: CASSQDVPGLAGAVRYF. For the CDR3, the DNA is TGTGCCAGCAGCCAGGATGTCCCAGGACTAGCGGGTGCGGTCCGGTACTTC.

V is TRBV7-9 and J is TRBJ2-7, with 8 bases fitting TRBD2. Germline values: CDR1 SEHNR, CDR2 FQNEAQ (reference sequence). This CDR3 has 16 residues. The V gene end was trimmed by 0 bases and the J gene end by 3 bases; junction bases not matched to a gene: 7. The CDR3 DNA sequence: TGTGCCAGCAGCTTAGCTTTACGGCGGGGGGTCTACGAGCAGTACTTC. Translated: CASSLALRRGVYEQYF.

This clonotype has only a few counts. This CDR3 reads CSAHQTSGLTDTQYF. The CDR3 DNA reads as TGCAGTGCTCACCAGACTAGCGGGCTGACAGATACGCAGTATTTT. The V call is TRBV20-1, the J call TRBJ2-3, with 10 positions matching TRBD2. The V segment lost 5 bases and the J segment 3 bases; nucleotides outside the gene matches: 8. The germline gives CDR1 DFQATT, CDR2 SNEGSKA (reference sequence). The CDR3 has 15 residues.

The CDR3 nucleotides read TGCAGTGCTAAACTAGCGGGGGGGCTGAATGAGCAGTTCTTC. Translated: CSAKLAGGLNEQFF. The chain links TRBV20-1 to TRBJ2-1, with TRBD2 identical over 13 bases. The CDR3 length is 14 residues. Germline assignment: CDR1 DFQATT and CDR2 SNEGSKA (reference sequence). V was pared by 4 bases and J by 7 bases, with 4 bases of the junction left unmatched.

This clonotype was seen repeatedly, ten times or more. The rearrangement uses TRBV28 and TRBJ1-4; TRBD1 might be the D (5 bases). The CDR3 has 12 amino acids. The V gene lost 6 bases and the J gene lost 8 bases, with 10 bases spanning the gap. CDR1 and CDR2 from the germline V gene are MDHEN and SYDVKM. The CDR3 nucleotides are TGTGCCAGCAGATACGACAGAGAAAAACTGTTTTTT. It specifies CASRYDREKLFF. Filled out from reference TRBV28 and TRBJ1-4, the complete variable domain reads DVKVTQSSRYLVKRTGEKVFLECVQDMDHENMFWYRQDPGLGLRLIYFSYDVKMKEKGDIPEGYSVSREKKERFSLILESASTNQTSMYLCASRYDREKLFFGSGTQLSVL.

This chain connects TRBV12-3 or TRBV12-4 to TRBJ2-2; 7 bases match TRBD1. The trim removed 7 bases at V and 4 bases at J, leaving 9 bases unmatched. The CDR3 is made up of 15 amino acids. The CDR3 loop is CASTSTGKGTGELFF. DNA for the CDR3: TGTGCCAGCACCTCGACAGGGAAGGGCACCGGGGAGCTGTTTTTT.

The CDR3: CASTEESPYEQYF. The CDR3 DNA reads TGTGCCAGCACAGAGGAATCCCCCTACGAGCAGTACTTC. The rearrangement joins TRBV6-1 to TRBJ2-7; D unresolved. CDR1 MNHNS and CDR2 SASEGT come from the germline V gene. The germline V and J ends were trimmed by 7 bases and 2 bases, with 12 bases remaining between them. This CDR3 has 13 residues.

A few counts support this clonotype. The chain recombines TRBV20-1 with TRBJ2-5; D gene uncertain. The length of the CDR3 is 14 residues. Germline CDR1 is DFQATT and CDR2 is SNEGSKA (reference sequence). V was shortened by 6 bases and J by 5 bases, with 19 bases between the two germline ends. The CDR3 nucleotides read TGCAGTGCCGCCGCCTCACCAGAGAGGGAGACCCAGTACTTC. Protein: CSAAASPERETQYF.

This clonotype came up a few times. The CDR3 loop is CASRDRENSPLHF. DNA for the CDR3: TGTGCCAGCAGGGACAGGGAGAATTCACCCCTCCACTTT. The V and J genes are TRBV6-2 or TRBV6-3 and TRBJ1-6; 8 bases match TRBD1. Looked up from germline, CDR1 is MNHEY and CDR2 is SVGEGT. Unmatched junction bases numbered 2, after V lost 6 bases and J lost 7 bases. This CDR3 region has 13 residues.

The chain has TRBV6-5 and TRBJ1-1; 9 bases are a match to TRBD1. Germline values: CDR1 MNHEY, CDR2 SVGAGI. This CDR3 is 15 amino acids long. Germline trimming cut 2 bases from V and 6 bases from J; bases unmatched to any gene: 7. DNA of the CDR3: TGTGCCAGCAGTTACGGAACAGGGGGCATTGCTGAAGCTTTCTTT. Amino acids: CASSYGTGGIAEAFF.

The CDR3 nucleotides read TGTGCCAGCCGGACAGGGTACACTGAAGCTTTCTTT. Translated: CASRTGYTEAFF. This sequence joins TRBV12-3 or TRBV12-4 and TRBJ1-1; the match to TRBD1 covers 8 bases. Trimming took 8 bases from V and 3 from J; bases not matched to a gene: 2. The CDR3 covers 12 residues.

A few counts support this clonotype. The chain carries TRBV4-2 and TRBJ2-3, with 9 bases aligning to TRBD2. The CDR3 is 15 residues long. Germline-derived CDR1 and CDR2 are LGHNA and YNFKEQ. The V segment lost 4 bases and the J segment 6 bases; nucleotides outside the gene matches: 8. DNA for the CDR3: TGTGCCAGCAGCCTCCAGCGGGGGGCCGGGGATACGCAGTATTTT. Amino acid sequence: CASSLQRGAGDTQYF.

The chain recombines TRBV20-1 with TRBJ2-3, with D possibly TRBD2 on 7 matching bases. CDR1 DFQATT and CDR2 SNEGSKA come from the germline V gene (reference sequence). The CDR3 runs 14 residues. Trimming removed 3 bases from V and 0 bases from J, with 10 bases in between. The CDR3 sequence is CSASGGPSTDTQYF. The DNA of the CDR3 is TGCAGTGCTAGCGGGGGGCCCAGCACAGATACGCAGTATTTT.

The sample holds a few counts of this clonotype. The chain employs TRBV29-1 and TRBJ2-6, with D uncertain. The V and J ends lost 6 bases and 1 base respectively, with 10 bases between them. From germline, CDR1 is SQVTM and CDR2 ANQGSEA. CDR3 size: 14 residues. CDR3 protein: CSVSMGSGANVLTF. CDR3 sequence (DNA): TGCAGCGTCTCGATGGGTTCTGGGGCCAACGTCCTGACTTTC. Full variable domain (missing parts from reference TRBV29-1 and TRBJ2-6): SAVISQKPSRDICQRGTSLTIQCQVDSQVTMMFWYRQQPGQSLTLIATANQGSEATYESGFVIDKFPISRPNLTFSTLTVSNMSPEDSSIYLCSVSMGSGANVLTFGAGSRLTVL.

The rearrangement joins TRBV29-1 to TRBJ2-1, with D possibly matching TRBD2 (7 bases). From germline, CDR1 is SQVTM and CDR2 ANQGSEA. This CDR3 spans 14 amino acids. V was cut by 1 base and J by 3 bases, with 10 bases left in between. CDR3 sequence: CSVEGGGLYNEQFF. The CDR3, as DNA: TGCAGCGTTGAAGGGGGGGGCCTCTACAATGAGCAGTTCTTC.

This chain links TRBV5-1 with TRBJ2-3, with unresolved D. The V gene lost 0 bases and the J gene lost 2 bases, with 13 bases spanning the gap. CDR3 length equals 16 residues. Germline assignment: CDR1 SGHRS and CDR2 YFSETQ. In nucleotides, the CDR3 is TGCGCCAGCAGCTTGGTGTACGCGGAAACCACAGATACGCAGTATTTT. Its translation: CASSLVYAETTDTQYF.

The chain carries TRBV28 and TRBJ2-1, with TRBD2 identical over 9 bases. The CDR3 runs to 15 residues. Germline assignment: CDR1 MDHEN and CDR2 SYDVKM. The V segment lost 4 bases and the J segment 8 bases; nucleotides outside the gene matches: 9. CDR3 sequence reads: CASSYPGGGADEQFF. The CDR3 nucleotides are TGTGCCAGCAGTTATCCGGGCGGGGGGGCGGATGAGCAGTTCTTC.

This chain joins TRBV7-9 and TRBJ2-1; D gene uncertain. Germline loops: CDR1 SEHNR, CDR2 FQNEAQ (reference sequence). V was clipped by 5 bases and J by 7 bases, with 6 bases between them. The CDR3 has 11 amino acids. CDR3 in amino acids: CASSATNEQFF. The DNA of the CDR3 is TGTGCCAGCAGCGCCACTAATGAGCAGTTCTTC.

V usage is TRBV5-1 and J usage is TRBJ2-3; D not certain. From germline, CDR1 is SGHRS and CDR2 YFSETQ. Trimming left V 0 bases short and J 2 bases short, with 7 bases between. The CDR3 sequence is 14 residues long. The CDR3 region is CASSLDSDTDTQYF. DNA for the CDR3: TGCGCCAGCAGCTTGGATAGTGACACAGATACGCAGTATTTT.

This rearrangement joins TRBV4-2 to TRBJ1-1; no clear D gene. Germline loops: CDR1 LGHNA, CDR2 YNFKEQ. Deletions cut 0 bases from V and 1 base from J, with 6 bases between. The CDR3 sequence is 14 residues long. The CDR3 protein is CASSQELGNTEAFF. CDR3 DNA sequence: TGTGCCAGCAGCCAAGAGTTGGGGAACACTGAAGCTTTCTTT.

V usage is TRBV29-1 and J usage is TRBJ2-2, with 14 bases fitting TRBD2. Germline V lookup: CDR1 SQVTM, CDR2 ANQGSEA. The V gene end was trimmed by 7 bases and the J gene end by 6 bases; junction bases not matched to a gene: 4. The CDR3 runs 14 residues. Here the CDR3 reads CSATTSGGAGELFF. The CDR3 coding sequence is TGCAGCGCTACGACTAGCGGGGGGGCCGGGGAGCTGTTTTTT.